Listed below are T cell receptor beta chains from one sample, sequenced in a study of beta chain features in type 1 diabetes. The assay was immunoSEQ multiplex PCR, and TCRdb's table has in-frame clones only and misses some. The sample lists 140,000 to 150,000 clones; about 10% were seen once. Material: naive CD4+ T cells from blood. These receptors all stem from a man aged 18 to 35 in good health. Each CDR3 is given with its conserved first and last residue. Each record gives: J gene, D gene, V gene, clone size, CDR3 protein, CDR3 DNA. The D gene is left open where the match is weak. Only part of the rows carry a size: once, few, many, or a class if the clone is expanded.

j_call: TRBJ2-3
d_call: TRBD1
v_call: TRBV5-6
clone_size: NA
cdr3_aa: CASSSHRGSTDTQYF
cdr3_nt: TGTGCCAGCAGCTCCCACAGGGGTAGCACAGATACGCAGTATTTT

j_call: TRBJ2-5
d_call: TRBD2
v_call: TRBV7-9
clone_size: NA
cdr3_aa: CASSVGLAGGPVQETQYF
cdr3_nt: TGTGCCAGCAGCGTCGGACTAGCGGGGGGCCCAGTACAAGAGACCCAGTACTTC

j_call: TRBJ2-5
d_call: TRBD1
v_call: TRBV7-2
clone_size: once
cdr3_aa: CASSPTWDRGQETQYF
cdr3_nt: TGTGCCAGCAGCCCCACGTGGGACAGGGGGCAGGAGACCCAGTACTTC

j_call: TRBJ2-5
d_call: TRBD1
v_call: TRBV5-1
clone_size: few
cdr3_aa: CASSFSGGETQYF
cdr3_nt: TGCGCCAGCAGCTTCTCAGGGGGAGAGACCCAGTACTTC

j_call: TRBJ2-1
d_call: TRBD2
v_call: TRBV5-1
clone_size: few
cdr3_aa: CASSLKRGGDNEQFF
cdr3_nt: TGCGCCAGCAGCTTGAAGCGCGGGGGTGACAATGAGCAGTTCTTC

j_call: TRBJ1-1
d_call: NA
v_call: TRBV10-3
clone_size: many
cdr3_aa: CAISEGLGNTEAFF
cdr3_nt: TGTGCCATCAGTGAGGGTCTAGGTAACACTGAAGCTTTCTTT

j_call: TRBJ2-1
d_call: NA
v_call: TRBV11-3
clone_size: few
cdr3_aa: CASSPSGENEQFF
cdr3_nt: TGTGCCAGCAGCCCCTCGGGGGAGAATGAGCAGTTCTTC

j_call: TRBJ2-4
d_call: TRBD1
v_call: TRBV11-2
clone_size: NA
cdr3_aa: CASSRTGGINIQYF
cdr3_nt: TGTGCCAGCAGCCGGACAGGGGGTATAAACATTCAGTACTTC

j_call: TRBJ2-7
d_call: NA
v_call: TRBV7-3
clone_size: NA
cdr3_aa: CASSLTEHYEQYF
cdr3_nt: TGTGCCAGCAGTTTGACAGAACACTACGAGCAGTACTTC

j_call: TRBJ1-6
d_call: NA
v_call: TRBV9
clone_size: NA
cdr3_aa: CASSVGQINSPLHF
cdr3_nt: TGTGCCAGCAGCGTAGGCCAGATTAATTCACCCCTCCACTTT

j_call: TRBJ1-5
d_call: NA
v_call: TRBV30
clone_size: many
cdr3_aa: CAWSYSRNQPQHF
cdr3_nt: TGTGCCTGGAGTTATAGCCGCAATCAGCCCCAGCATTTT

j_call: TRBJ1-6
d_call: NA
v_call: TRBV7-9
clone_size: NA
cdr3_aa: CASSLEQGSSPLHF
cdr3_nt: TGTGCCAGCAGCTTAGAACAGGGAAGTTCACCCCTCCACTTT

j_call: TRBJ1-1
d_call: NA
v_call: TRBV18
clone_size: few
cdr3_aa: CASSPFGGTDTEAFF
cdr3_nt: TGTGCCAGCTCACCTTTTGGGGGGACGGACACTGAAGCTTTCTTT